This TCR beta chain was recorded in a study of beta chain features in type 1 diabetes. Regarding the study as a whole: Lower insertion and higher deletion counts appeared at VDJ junctions in type 1 diabetes patients. The naive, central memory and Treg TCRB repertoires of patients appeared to be more similar to one another than those of healthy donors.

CDR3 length: 14 amino acids. With V trimmed by 7 bases and J by 1 base, 4 bases remained unmatched. Germline V gene sequence: CDR1 SGHTA, CDR2 FQGNSA. Expressed TCRB transcripts were sequenced because the isolated RNA had all been reverse transcribed beforehand. Method: immunoSEQ multiplex PCR; TCRdb's copy keeps in-frame clones and lacks some. The profile covers around 450,000 clones, with about an eighth appearing a single time and over 0.04% taken by the ten largest. Note on this clone: Its antigen is undetermined.

Sequenced: naive CD4+ T cells from blood. The clonotype was recovered from a woman aged 18-35 years in good health. V and J are TRBV7-2 and TRBJ2-3; 8 positions match TRBD1. The CDR3 sequence: CASTVDRGTDTQYF. The CDR3 region has the DNA TGTGCCAGCACCGTGGACAGGGGCACAGATACGCAGTATTTT. Together with reference TRBV7-2 and TRBJ2-3, the CDR3 gives the full variable domain: GAGVSQSPSNKVTEKGKDVELRCDPISGHTALYWYRQSLGQGLEFLIYFQGNSAPDKSGLPSDRFSAERTGGSVSTLTIQRTQQEDSAVYLCASTVDRGTDTQYFGPGTRLTVL.